This TCR beta chain was retrieved from a study of cytomegalovirus exposure and HLA in healthy donors. Study-wide background: The Caucasian-associated ancestry cluster held over 80% of around 380 genotyped donors.

Germline V lookup: CDR1 MGHRA, CDR2 YSYEKL. V shed 4 bases and J shed 2 bases, with 29 bases lying between them. This CDR3 contains 20 residues. Notes on the study in general: A classifier reportedly called cytomegalovirus status with high sensitivity and specificity.

The PCR made use of 60 Vbeta and 13 Jbeta primers. Only in-frame clones appear in the TCRdb table, and some are missing; sequencing was by immunoSEQ multiplex PCR. The table shows approximately 110,000 clones, with approximately 69% occurring only once. On this clone itself: Its antigen is currently unknown.

The clonotype was recovered from a young man in good health and CMV-seronegative. Sample: PBMCs. The J gene is TRBJ1-1, the V gene TRBV4-1; the D gene is possibly TRBD1 (5 bases). DNA for the CDR3: TGCGCCAGCAGCCGACATAAGACCCCGGGACTCATTGCCCTTAACACTGAAGCTTTCTTT. It codes for CASSRHKTPGLIALNTEAFF.